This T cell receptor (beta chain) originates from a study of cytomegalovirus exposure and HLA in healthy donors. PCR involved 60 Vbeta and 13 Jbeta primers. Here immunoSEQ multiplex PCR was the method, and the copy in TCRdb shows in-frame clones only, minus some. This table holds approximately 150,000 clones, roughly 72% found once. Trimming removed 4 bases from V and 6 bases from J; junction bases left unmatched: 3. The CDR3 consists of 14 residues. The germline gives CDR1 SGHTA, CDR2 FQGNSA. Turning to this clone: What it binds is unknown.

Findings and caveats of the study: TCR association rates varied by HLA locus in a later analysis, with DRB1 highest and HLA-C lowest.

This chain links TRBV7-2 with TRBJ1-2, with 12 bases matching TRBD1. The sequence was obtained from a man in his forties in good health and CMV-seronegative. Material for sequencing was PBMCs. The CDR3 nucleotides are TGTGCCAGCAGCTACGGGACAGGGGGCAATGGCTACACCTTC. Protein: CASSYGTGGNGYTF. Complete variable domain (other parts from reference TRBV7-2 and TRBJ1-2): GAGVSQSPSNKVTEKGKDVELRCDPISGHTALYWYRQSLGQGLEFLIYFQGNSAPDKSGLPSDRFSAERTGGSVSTLTIQRTQQEDSAVYLCASSYGTGGNGYTFGSGTRLTVV.